The entry that follows covers one T cell receptor beta chain sequence. What it binds is unknown. This sample is drawn from a study of cytomegalovirus exposure and HLA in healthy donors. Overall study: Genotyping of 300 to 450 donors showed that 80% to 90% belonged to the Caucasian-associated ancestry cluster.

13 Jbeta primers and 60 Vbeta primers were used for the PCR. The table came from immunoSEQ multiplex PCR; TCRdb's copy has only in-frame clones and leaves some out. The table lists 110,000 to 150,000 clones, roughly four fifths of them singletons. Broader study findings: TCR beta chain V- and J-gene trimming was linked, in a later analysis, to a missense variant in DCLRE1C. In a later analysis, common viral pathogens appeared linked to several of the most significant clusters.

Source material: PBMCs. This sequence originates from a male donor in good health and CMV-seronegative.

The CDR3 protein is CASSWRQGTTEAFF. In nucleotides, the CDR3 is TGTGCCAGCAGCTGGAGACAGGGGACCACTGAAGCTTTCTTT. The chain recombines TRBV5-6 with TRBJ1-1; 8 bases map to TRBD1. Germline V lookup: CDR1 SGHDT, CDR2 YYEEEE. The V and J ends lost 3 bases and 4 bases, in that order; junction bases with no gene match: 5. The CDR3 runs to 14 residues. Looking up the rest from reference TRBV5-6 and TRBJ1-1 gives the full variable domain: DAGVTQSPTHLIKTRGQQVTLRCSPKSGHDTVSWYQQALGQGPQFIFQYYEEEERQRGNFPDRFSGHQFPNYSSELNVNALLLGDSALYLCASSWRQGTTEAFFGQGTRLTVV.